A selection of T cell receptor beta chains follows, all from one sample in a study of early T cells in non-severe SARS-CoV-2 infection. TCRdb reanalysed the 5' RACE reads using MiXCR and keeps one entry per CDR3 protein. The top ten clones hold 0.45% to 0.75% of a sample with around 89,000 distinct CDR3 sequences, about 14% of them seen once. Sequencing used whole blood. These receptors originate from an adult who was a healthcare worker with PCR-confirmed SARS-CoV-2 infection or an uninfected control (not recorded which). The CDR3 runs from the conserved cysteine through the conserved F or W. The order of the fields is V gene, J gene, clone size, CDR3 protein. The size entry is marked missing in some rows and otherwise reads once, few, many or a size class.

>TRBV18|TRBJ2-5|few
CASSLLITNSGQETQYF
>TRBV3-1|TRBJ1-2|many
CASSQGTGQYYGYTF
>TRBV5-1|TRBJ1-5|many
CASSPEPYSNQPQHF
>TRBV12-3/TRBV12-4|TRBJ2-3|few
CASSAPRTGTDTQYF
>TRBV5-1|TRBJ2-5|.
CASSSGLAGGQQETQYF
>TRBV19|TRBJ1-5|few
CASSDTGYNQPQHF
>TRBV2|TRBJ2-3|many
CASSVLVTNSDTQYF
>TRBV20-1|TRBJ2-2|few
CSARGPTNTGELFF
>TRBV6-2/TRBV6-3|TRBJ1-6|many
CASSYLGAESNSPLHF
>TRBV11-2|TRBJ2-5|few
CASSLPGTGGAETQYF
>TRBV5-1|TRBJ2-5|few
CASNLGTGLETQYF
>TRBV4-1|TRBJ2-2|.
CASSQVITTDTNTGELFF
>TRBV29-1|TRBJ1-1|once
CSVQGRLNTEAFF
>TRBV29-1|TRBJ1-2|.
CSVETDQGGTSGYGYTF
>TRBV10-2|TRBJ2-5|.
CASKIRGLADQETQYF
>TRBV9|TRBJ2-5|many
CASSVERGETQYF
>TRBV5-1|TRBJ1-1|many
CASRENRGDNTEAFF
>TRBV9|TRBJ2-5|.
CASSVTGLAGGETQYF
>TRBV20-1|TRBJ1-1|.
CSARDPTGVNTEAFF
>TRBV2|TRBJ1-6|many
CASRGQGARSPLHF
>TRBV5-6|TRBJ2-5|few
CASSLAPQGWETQYF
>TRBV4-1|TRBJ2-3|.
CASSQDPEADTQYF
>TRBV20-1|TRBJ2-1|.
CSARDRTTNEQFF
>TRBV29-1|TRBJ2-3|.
CSALPGTDTQYF
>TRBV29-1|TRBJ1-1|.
CSAEKTVNTEAFF
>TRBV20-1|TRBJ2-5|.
CSAPVGGAQETQYF
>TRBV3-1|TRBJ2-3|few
CASSQVTGGATDTQYF
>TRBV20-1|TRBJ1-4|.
CSAQGGPPNEKLFF
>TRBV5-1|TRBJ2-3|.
CASSLGGQRTDTQYF
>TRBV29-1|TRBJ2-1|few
CSVEDTGDEQFF
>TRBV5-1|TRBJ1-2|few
CASSPRGDYGYTF